This TCR beta chain originates from a study of early T cells in non-severe SARS-CoV-2 infection. The overall study: From unsorted whole blood, bulk RNA was sequenced, and the chains remained unpaired.

The table lists this clonotype with many counts. Each cDNA molecule carried a unique molecular identifier. TCRdb analysed the 5' RACE reads with MiXCR anew, one entry per CDR3 protein. The table shows over 30,000 distinct CDR3 sequences, with 5.5% to 7.5% occurring only once. The CDR3 contains 13 residues. Per germline, CDR1 LNHNV and CDR2 YYDKDF (reference sequence). Trimming pared 1 base from V and 6 bases from J, leaving 7 bases between. Sequencing used whole blood. The receptor was isolated from an adult who was a healthcare worker with PCR-confirmed SARS-CoV-2 infection or an uninfected control (not recorded which). The chain uses TRBV15 and TRBJ1-3; D remains ambiguous. The CDR3 sequence: CATSRVPSNTIYF. The CDR3 DNA reads TGTGCCACCAGCAGAGTCCCCTCAAACACCATATATTTT. Drawing the rest from reference TRBV15 and TRBJ1-3, the complete variable domain is DAMVIQNPRYQVTQFGKPVTLSCSQTLNHNVMYWYQQKSSQAPKLLFHYYDKDFNNEADTPDNFQSRRPNTSFCFLDIRSPGLGDTAMYLCATSRVPSNTIYFGEGSWLTVV.